This T cell receptor (beta chain) appears in the sequencing data of a study of kidney transplant recipient with SARS-CoV-2 infection. This clonotype was recorded many times. One entry per CDR3 protein, called by TCRdb with MiXCR from the reads. The sample has about 240,000 distinct CDR3 sequences; about 28% are singletons. V shed 6 bases, J shed 3 bases, and the junction held 8 bases outside the gene matches. The CDR3 covers 15 residues. Germline-derived CDR1 and CDR2 are MNHEY and SMNVEV (reference sequence). V is TRBV27 and J is TRBJ2-7; TRBD1 agrees at 10 bases. The sequenced sample was a blood sample, obtained at baseline and around day 120 from a kidney transplant recipient. The receptor was isolated from a male patient aged 25-45 years who had COVID-19 and was a kidney transplant recipient. Some of the T cells might come from the graft donor. CDR3 DNA: TGTGCCAGCAGCACCGACCGGGACAGGGGCTACGAGCAGTACTTC. Amino acids: CASSTDRDRGYEQYF.